The rows below give T cell receptor beta chains drawn from one sample of a study of blood T cell repertoires in COVID-19. Using immunoSEQ multiplex PCR, the repertoire was profiled, and TCRdb retains in-frame clones only, with some absent. The sample records 65,000 to 70,000 clones, 91% being singletons. The specimen was peripheral blood. The receptors were gathered from a human donor with active COVID-19. The donor label of this sample is uncertain. The CDR3 runs from the conserved cysteine through the conserved F or W. A D gene is named only where the DNA matches it firmly. Clone size is given for some rows only: seen once, a few or many times, or a class if the clone is expanded.

j_gene: TRBJ2-1
abundance: .
v_gene: TRBV15
d_gene: .
CDR3aa: CATSKERRAPYNEQFF
CDR3nt: TGTGCCACCAGCAAAGAGAGGAGGGCCCCCTACAATGAGCAGTTCTTC

j_gene: TRBJ1-5
abundance: .
v_gene: TRBV10-2
d_gene: TRBD1
CDR3aa: CASRWGTGGGQPQHF
CDR3nt: TGCGCCAGCAGATGGGGGACAGGGGGCGGTCAGCCCCAGCATTTT

j_gene: TRBJ2-7
abundance: .
v_gene: TRBV27
d_gene: TRBD1
CDR3aa: CASSSRQGSSYEQYF
CDR3nt: TGTGCCAGCAGTTCTCGACAGGGAAGCTCCTACGAGCAGTACTTC

j_gene: TRBJ1-2
abundance: .
v_gene: TRBV12-5
d_gene: TRBD1
CDR3aa: CAASTGENGYTF
CDR3nt: TGTGCCGCCTCGACAGGGGAAAATGGCTACACCTTC

j_gene: TRBJ2-7
abundance: .
v_gene: TRBV3-1/TRBV3-2
d_gene: .
CDR3aa: CASSPFGEPSYEQYF
CDR3nt: TGTGCCAGCAGCCCCTTTGGGGAGCCGTCCTACGAGCAGTACTTC

j_gene: TRBJ2-7
abundance: .
v_gene: TRBV7-2
d_gene: .
CDR3aa: CASSSFYEQYF
CDR3nt: TGTGCCAGCAGCTCCTTTTACGAGCAGTACTTC

j_gene: TRBJ1-1
abundance: .
v_gene: TRBV11-3
d_gene: .
CDR3aa: CASSIQAINTEAFF
CDR3nt: TGTGCCAGCAGCATTCAGGCTATTAACACTGAAGCTTTCTTT

j_gene: TRBJ1-1
abundance: .
v_gene: TRBV28
d_gene: .
CDR3aa: CASSSLGGEAFF
CDR3nt: TGTGCCAGCAGTTCCCTCGGGGGTGAAGCTTTCTTT

j_gene: TRBJ2-2
abundance: .
v_gene: TRBV11-3
d_gene: .
CDR3aa: CASSFGQGYTGELFF
CDR3nt: TGTGCCAGCAGCTTCGGTCAGGGGTACACCGGGGAGCTGTTTTTT

j_gene: TRBJ2-5
abundance: .
v_gene: TRBV6-5
d_gene: .
CDR3aa: CASSYVSGGEETQYF
CDR3nt: TGTGCCAGCAGTTACGTCAGCGGAGGGGAGGAGACCCAGTACTTC

j_gene: TRBJ2-2
abundance: .
v_gene: TRBV28
d_gene: .
CDR3aa: CASTLQRSGTGELFF
CDR3nt: TGTGCCAGCACCTTACAGCGGTCGGGCACCGGGGAGCTGTTTTTT

j_gene: TRBJ2-7
abundance: once
v_gene: TRBV3-1/TRBV3-2
d_gene: TRBD2
CDR3aa: CASSHLAGGSYEQYF
CDR3nt: TGTGCCAGCAGCCACCTAGCGGGAGGTTCCTACGAGCAGTACTTC

j_gene: TRBJ1-4
abundance: .
v_gene: TRBV7-8
d_gene: .
CDR3aa: CASSLARPQATNEKLFF
CDR3nt: TGTGCCAGCAGCTTAGCCAGACCTCAAGCGACTAATGAAAAACTGTTTTTT

j_gene: TRBJ1-3
abundance: .
v_gene: TRBV10-1
d_gene: .
CDR3aa: CASDPTGDSGNTIYF
CDR3nt: TGCGCCAGCGACCCGACAGGCGACTCTGGAAACACCATATATTTT

j_gene: TRBJ2-5
abundance: .
v_gene: TRBV6-4
d_gene: .
CDR3aa: CASNPLRETQYF
CDR3nt: TGTGCCAGCAACCCCCTGCGGGAGACCCAGTACTTC

j_gene: TRBJ2-1
abundance: .
v_gene: TRBV9
d_gene: TRBD2
CDR3aa: CASSAPSGRVDEQFF
CDR3nt: TGTGCCAGCAGCGCCCCTAGCGGGAGGGTCGATGAGCAGTTCTTC

j_gene: TRBJ1-1
abundance: .
v_gene: TRBV7-2
d_gene: TRBD1
CDR3aa: CASSSLGTGNTEAFF
CDR3nt: TGTGCCAGCAGCTCTTTAGGGACAGGGAACACTGAAGCTTTCTTT

j_gene: TRBJ2-7
abundance: .
v_gene: TRBV9
d_gene: TRBD2
CDR3aa: CASSPSRLAGPSSYEQYF
CDR3nt: TGTGCCAGCAGCCCCTCGAGGCTAGCGGGCCCGAGCTCCTACGAGCAGTACTTC

j_gene: TRBJ1-1
abundance: .
v_gene: TRBV2
d_gene: .
CDR3aa: CASSERRDTEAFF
CDR3nt: TGTGCCAGCAGTGAAAGGAGGGACACTGAAGCTTTCTTT

j_gene: TRBJ1-2
abundance: few
v_gene: TRBV5-4
d_gene: .
CDR3aa: CASSLPGGYGYTF
CDR3nt: TGTGCCAGCAGCCTGCCCGGAGGCTATGGCTACACCTTC

j_gene: TRBJ2-7
abundance: .
v_gene: TRBV4-1
d_gene: TRBD2
CDR3aa: CASSLGTSGTYEQYF
CDR3nt: TGCGCCAGCAGCCTAGGGACTAGCGGGACCTACGAGCAGTACTTC

j_gene: TRBJ1-2
abundance: .
v_gene: TRBV9
d_gene: TRBD1
CDR3aa: CASGTGVTLNYGYTF
CDR3nt: TGTGCCAGCGGGACAGGCGTTACCCTTAACTATGGCTACACCTTC

j_gene: TRBJ2-1
abundance: .
v_gene: TRBV4-3
d_gene: .
CDR3aa: CASSQDQTGGNEQFF
CDR3nt: TGCGCCAGCAGCCAAGATCAAACAGGCGGTAATGAGCAGTTCTTC

j_gene: TRBJ2-7
abundance: .
v_gene: TRBV7-9
d_gene: .
CDR3aa: CASSPDSGEQYF
CDR3nt: TGTGCCAGCAGCCCCGACTCGGGGGAGCAGTACTTC

j_gene: TRBJ2-7
abundance: .
v_gene: TRBV12-3/TRBV12-4
d_gene: .
CDR3aa: CASSHTRTEQYF
CDR3nt: TGTGCCAGCAGTCATACTAGGACCGAGCAGTACTTC

j_gene: TRBJ2-7
abundance: .
v_gene: TRBV27
d_gene: .
CDR3aa: CASSFSTGSYEQYF
CDR3nt: TGTGCCAGCAGTTTTTCAACAGGGTCCTACGAGCAGTACTTC

j_gene: TRBJ1-4
abundance: .
v_gene: TRBV7-9
d_gene: TRBD1
CDR3aa: CASSPGTGEANEKLFF
CDR3nt: TGTGCCAGCAGCCCCGGGACAGGGGAAGCTAATGAAAAACTGTTTTTT

j_gene: TRBJ2-1
abundance: .
v_gene: TRBV11-3
d_gene: TRBD2
CDR3aa: CASSLEGPAGDNEQFF
CDR3nt: TGTGCCAGCAGCTTAGAAGGTCCAGCGGGAGACAATGAGCAGTTCTTC

j_gene: TRBJ2-3
abundance: .
v_gene: TRBV7-2
d_gene: TRBD2
CDR3aa: CASSQRLASNTDTQYF
CDR3nt: TGTGCCAGCAGCCAAAGACTAGCGTCGAACACAGATACGCAGTATTTT

j_gene: TRBJ1-3
abundance: .
v_gene: TRBV7-2
d_gene: .
CDR3aa: CASSQQGPLSGNTIYF
CDR3nt: TGTGCCAGCAGCCAACAGGGTCCCCTCTCTGGAAACACCATATATTTT

j_gene: TRBJ1-1
abundance: once
v_gene: TRBV6-2/TRBV6-3
d_gene: .
CDR3aa: CASSYKTLVPEAFF
CDR3nt: TGTGCCAGCAGTTACAAGACTCTCGTTCCTGAAGCTTTCTTT

j_gene: TRBJ1-1
abundance: .
v_gene: TRBV28
d_gene: TRBD1
CDR3aa: CASSLDRVKTEAFF
CDR3nt: TGTGCCAGCAGTTTAGACAGGGTGAAAACTGAAGCTTTCTTT

j_gene: TRBJ2-1
abundance: .
v_gene: TRBV7-9
d_gene: .
CDR3aa: CASSSAVSSYNEQFF
CDR3nt: TGTGCCAGCAGCTCAGCGGTGAGCTCCTACAATGAGCAGTTCTTC

j_gene: TRBJ2-1
abundance: .
v_gene: TRBV28
d_gene: TRBD1
CDR3aa: CASSLPGTGTYNEQFF
CDR3nt: TGTGCCAGCAGCCTTCCCGGGACAGGGACCTACAATGAGCAGTTCTTC

j_gene: TRBJ1-1
abundance: few
v_gene: TRBV28
d_gene: TRBD1
CDR3aa: CASSDRTGHTEAFF
CDR3nt: TGTGCCAGCAGCGATCGGACAGGGCACACTGAAGCTTTCTTT

j_gene: TRBJ1-5
abundance: .
v_gene: TRBV2
d_gene: TRBD1
CDR3aa: CASSDRGRIQPQHF
CDR3nt: TGTGCCAGCAGTGACAGGGGGCGAATTCAGCCCCAGCATTTT

j_gene: TRBJ2-7
abundance: .
v_gene: TRBV9
d_gene: TRBD1
CDR3aa: CASSAGQGAVWEQYF
CDR3nt: TGTGCCAGCAGCGCCGGACAGGGGGCGGTGTGGGAGCAGTACTTC

j_gene: TRBJ2-2
abundance: once
v_gene: TRBV2
d_gene: TRBD2
CDR3aa: CASSDREGPPTGELFF
CDR3nt: TGTGCCAGCAGTGACCGGGAGGGACCCCCCACCGGGGAGCTGTTTTTT

j_gene: TRBJ1-1
abundance: .
v_gene: TRBV5-1
d_gene: .
CDR3aa: CASSLEGPEAFF
CDR3nt: TGCGCCAGCAGCTTGGAGGGGCCTGAAGCTTTCTTT